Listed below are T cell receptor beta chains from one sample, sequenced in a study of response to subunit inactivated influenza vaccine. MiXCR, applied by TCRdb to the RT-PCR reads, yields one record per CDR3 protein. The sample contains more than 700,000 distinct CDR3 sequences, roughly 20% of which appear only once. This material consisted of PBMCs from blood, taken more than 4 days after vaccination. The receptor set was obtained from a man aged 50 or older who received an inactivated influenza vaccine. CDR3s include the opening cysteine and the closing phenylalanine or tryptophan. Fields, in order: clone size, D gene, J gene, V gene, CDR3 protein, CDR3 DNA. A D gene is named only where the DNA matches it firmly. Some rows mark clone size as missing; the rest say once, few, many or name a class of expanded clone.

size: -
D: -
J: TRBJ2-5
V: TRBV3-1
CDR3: CASSQVSGGRETQYF
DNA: TGTGCCAGCAGCCAAGTTTCCGGGGGCCGTGAGACCCAGTACTTC

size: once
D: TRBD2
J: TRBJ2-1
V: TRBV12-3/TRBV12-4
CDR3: CASNQVAGVSSEQFF
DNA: TGTGCCAGCAATCAAGTAGCGGGAGTTAGTAGTGAGCAGTTCTTC

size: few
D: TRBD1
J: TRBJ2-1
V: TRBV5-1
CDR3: CASSARDRSNEQFF
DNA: TGCGCCAGCAGCGCTCGGGACAGGTCAAATGAGCAGTTCTTC

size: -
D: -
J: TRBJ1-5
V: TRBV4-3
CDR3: CASSQDSGYQPQHF
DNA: TGCGCCAGCAGCCAAGACTCGGGATATCAGCCCCAGCATTTT

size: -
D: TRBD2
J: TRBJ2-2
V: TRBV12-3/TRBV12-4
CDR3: CASTPRLAGTGELFF
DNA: TGTGCCAGCACCCCGAGACTAGCGGGAACCGGGGAGCTGTTTTTT

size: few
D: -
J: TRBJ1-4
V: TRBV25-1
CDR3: CASSEFGPGEKLFF
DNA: TGTGCCAGCAGTGAATTTGGACCCGGGGAAAAACTGTTTTTT

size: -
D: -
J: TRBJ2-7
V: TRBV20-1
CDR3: CSARRDRSYEQYF
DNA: TGCAGTGCTAGGCGGGACCGATCCTACGAGCAGTACTTC

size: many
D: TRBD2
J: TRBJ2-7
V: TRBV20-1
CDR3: CSARRLAGGYEQYF
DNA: TGCAGTGCTAGGCGGCTAGCGGGAGGTTACGAGCAGTACTTC

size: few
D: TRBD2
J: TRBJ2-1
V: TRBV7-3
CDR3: CASSIRLAGVNEQFF
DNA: TGTGCCAGCAGCATCAGACTAGCGGGAGTGAATGAGCAGTTCTTC

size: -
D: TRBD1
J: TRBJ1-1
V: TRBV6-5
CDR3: CASSSTGGALNTEAFF
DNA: TGTGCCAGCAGTTCGACAGGGGGCGCCTTGAACACTGAAGCTTTCTTT

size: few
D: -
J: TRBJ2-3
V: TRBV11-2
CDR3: CASSLEGARTDTQYF
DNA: TGTGCCAGCAGCTTAGAAGGGGCTCGGACAGATACGCAGTATTTT

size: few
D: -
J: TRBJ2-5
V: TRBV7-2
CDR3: CASSSTYREETQYF
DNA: TGTGCCAGCAGCTCAACGTACAGGGAAGAGACCCAGTACTTC

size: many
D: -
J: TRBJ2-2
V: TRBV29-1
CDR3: CSGMGADTGELFF
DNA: TGCAGCGGGATGGGCGCTGACACCGGGGAGCTGTTTTTT

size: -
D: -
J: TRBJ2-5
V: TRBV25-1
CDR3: CASSAIVATITETQYF
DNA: TGTGCCAGCTCCGCCATAGTAGCGACGATTACGGAGACCCAGTACTTC

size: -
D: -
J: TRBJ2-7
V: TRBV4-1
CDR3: CASSQGPVPSLEQYF
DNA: TGCGCCAGCAGCCAAGGGCCCGTACCGTCGCTCGAGCAGTACTTC

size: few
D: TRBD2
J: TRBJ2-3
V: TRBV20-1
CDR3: CSASGSGGADTQYF
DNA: TGCAGTGCTAGTGGAAGCGGGGGCGCAGATACGCAGTATTTT

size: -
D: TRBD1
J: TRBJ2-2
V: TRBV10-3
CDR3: CAISAPPGQGTTGELFF
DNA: TGTGCCATCAGTGCCCCTCCGGGACAGGGGACTACCGGGGAGCTGTTTTTT

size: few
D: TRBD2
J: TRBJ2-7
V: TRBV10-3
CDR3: CAISDVGTSDEQYF
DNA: TGTGCCATCAGTGATGTCGGGACTAGCGACGAGCAGTACTTC

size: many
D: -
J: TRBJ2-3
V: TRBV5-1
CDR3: CASSFTTDTQYF
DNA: TGTGCCAGCAGTTTTACCACAGATACGCAGTATTTT

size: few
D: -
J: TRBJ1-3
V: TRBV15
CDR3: CATSRDHTSGNTIYF
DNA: TGTGCCACCAGCAGAGATCACACCTCTGGAAACACCATATATTTT

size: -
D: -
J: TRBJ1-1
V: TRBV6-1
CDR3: CASIFKGRVDTEAFF
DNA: TGTGCCAGCATCTTCAAGGGGCGGGTAGACACTGAAGCTTTCTTT

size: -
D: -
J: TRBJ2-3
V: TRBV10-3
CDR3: CAISESGTGTDTQYF
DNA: TGTGCCATCAGTGAGTCGGGGACGGGCACAGATACGCAGTATTTT

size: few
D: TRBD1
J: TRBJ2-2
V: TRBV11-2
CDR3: CASSATGTGVGGELFF
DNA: TGTGCCAGCAGCGCAACCGGGACAGGGGTCGGAGGGGAGCTGTTTTTT

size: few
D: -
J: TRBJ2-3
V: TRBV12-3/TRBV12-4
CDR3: CASSSGTYTDTQYF
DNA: TGTGCCAGCAGTTCCGGGACATACACAGATACGCAGTATTTT

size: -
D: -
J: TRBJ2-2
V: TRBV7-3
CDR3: CASNSEGDGELFF
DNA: TGTGCCAGCAATTCCGAGGGGGACGGGGAGCTGTTTTTT

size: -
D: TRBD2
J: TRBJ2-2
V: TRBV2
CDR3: CASRSRGGSPNTGELFF
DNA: TGTGCCAGCAGGTCAAGGGGAGGGAGCCCGAACACCGGGGAGCTGTTTTTT

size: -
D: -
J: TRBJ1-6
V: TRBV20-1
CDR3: CSARDGGRNNSPLHF
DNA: TGCAGTGCTAGAGATGGTGGGCGTAATAATTCACCCCTCCACTTT

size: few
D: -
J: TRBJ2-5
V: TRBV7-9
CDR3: CASSLATTQYF
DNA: TGTGCCAGCAGCCTCGCCACAACCCAGTACTTC

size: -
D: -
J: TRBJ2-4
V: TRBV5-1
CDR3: CASSLRTEDIQYF
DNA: TGCGCCAGCAGCTTGCGGACGGAGGACATTCAGTACTTC

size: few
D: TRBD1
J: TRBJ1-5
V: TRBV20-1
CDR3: CSATPGTGGEQPQHF
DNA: TGCAGTGCTACCCCAGGGACAGGGGGCGAACAGCCCCAGCATTTT

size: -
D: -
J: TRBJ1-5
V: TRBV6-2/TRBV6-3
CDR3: CASSLPGASGQPQHF
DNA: TGTGCCAGCAGCCTACCGGGGGCCTCCGGACAGCCCCAGCATTTT

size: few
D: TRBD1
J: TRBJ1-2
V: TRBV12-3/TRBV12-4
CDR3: CASRFRDRGDGYTF
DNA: TGTGCCAGCAGGTTCCGAGACAGGGGGGATGGCTACACCTTC

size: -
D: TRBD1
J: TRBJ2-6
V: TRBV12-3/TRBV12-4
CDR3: CASSFGPGTGKSTGANVLTF
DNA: TGTGCCAGCAGTTTTGGTCCAGGGACAGGTAAATCAACTGGGGCCAACGTCCTGACTTTC

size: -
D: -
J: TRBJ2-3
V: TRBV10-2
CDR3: CASSQHAELSTDTQYF
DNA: TGCGCCAGCAGTCAACACGCCGAGCTCAGCACAGATACGCAGTATTTT

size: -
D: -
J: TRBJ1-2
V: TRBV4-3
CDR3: CASSQGRFGGDGYTF
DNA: TGCGCCAGCAGCCAAGGCCGATTTGGAGGGGATGGCTACACCTTC

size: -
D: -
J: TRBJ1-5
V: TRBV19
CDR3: CASSIGGRGQPQHF
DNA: TGTGCCAGTAGTATTGGTGGGCGAGGGCAGCCCCAGCATTTT

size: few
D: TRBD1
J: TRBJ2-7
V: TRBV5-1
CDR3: CASRMDRGYEQYF
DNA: TGCGCCAGCAGAATGGACAGGGGCTACGAGCAGTACTTC

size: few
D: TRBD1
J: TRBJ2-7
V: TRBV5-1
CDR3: CASSLGAGTGGEQYF
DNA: TGCGCCAGCAGCTTGGGGGCCGGGACAGGGGGCGAGCAGTACTTC

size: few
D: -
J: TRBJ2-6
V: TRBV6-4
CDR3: CASSVQGTGANVLTF
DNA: TGTGCCAGCAGTGTACAGGGTACTGGGGCCAACGTCCTGACTTTC

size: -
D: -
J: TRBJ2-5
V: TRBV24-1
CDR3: CATSDLPGGRQTQYF
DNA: TGTGCCACCAGTGACCTGCCGGGGGGCCGCCAGACCCAGTACTTC

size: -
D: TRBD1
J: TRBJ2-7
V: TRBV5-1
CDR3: CASSWTGTATYEQYF
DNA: TGCGCCAGCAGCTGGACAGGGACTGCGACCTACGAGCAGTACTTC

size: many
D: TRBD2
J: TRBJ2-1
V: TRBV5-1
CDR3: CASSRPGGYNEQFF
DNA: TGCGCCAGCAGCCGACCGGGGGGGTACAATGAGCAGTTCTTC

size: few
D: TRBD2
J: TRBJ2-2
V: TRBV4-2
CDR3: CASSQGLAGTGELFF
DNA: TGTGCCAGCAGCCAAGGACTAGCTGGTACCGGGGAGCTGTTTTTT